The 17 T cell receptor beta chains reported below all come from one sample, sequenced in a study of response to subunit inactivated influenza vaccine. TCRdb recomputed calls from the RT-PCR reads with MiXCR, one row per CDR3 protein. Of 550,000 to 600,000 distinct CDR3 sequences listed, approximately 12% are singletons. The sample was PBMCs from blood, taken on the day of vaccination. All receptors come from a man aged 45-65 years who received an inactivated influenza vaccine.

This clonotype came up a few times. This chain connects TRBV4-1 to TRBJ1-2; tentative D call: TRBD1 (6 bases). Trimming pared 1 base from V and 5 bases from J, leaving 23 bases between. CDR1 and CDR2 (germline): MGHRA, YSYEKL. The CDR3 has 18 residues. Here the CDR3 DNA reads TGCGCCAGCAGCCAAGGCCAGGGACAAACCCGGATGGTTTATGGCTACACCTTC. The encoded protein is CASSQGQGQTRMVYGYTF.

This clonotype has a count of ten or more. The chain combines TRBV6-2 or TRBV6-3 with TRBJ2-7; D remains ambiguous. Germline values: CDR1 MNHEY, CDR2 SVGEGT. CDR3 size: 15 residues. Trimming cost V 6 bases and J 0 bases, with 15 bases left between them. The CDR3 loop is CASRPQLHFSYEQYF. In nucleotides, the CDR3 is TGTGCCAGCAGACCCCAGCTCCACTTCTCCTACGAGCAGTACTTC.

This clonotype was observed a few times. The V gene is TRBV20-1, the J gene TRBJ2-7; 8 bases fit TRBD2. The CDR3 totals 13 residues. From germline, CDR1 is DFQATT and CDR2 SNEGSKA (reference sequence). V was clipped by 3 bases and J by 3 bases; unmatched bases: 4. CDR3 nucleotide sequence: TGCAGTGCTAGCGGCCTAGCGGGCTACGAGCAGTACTTC. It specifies CSASGLAGYEQYF.

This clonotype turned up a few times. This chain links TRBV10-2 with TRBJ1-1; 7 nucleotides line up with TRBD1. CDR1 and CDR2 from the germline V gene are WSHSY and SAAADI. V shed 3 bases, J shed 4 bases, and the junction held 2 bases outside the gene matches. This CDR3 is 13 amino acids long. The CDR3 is CASSDYRGTEAFF. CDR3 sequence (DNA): TGCGCCAGCAGTGACTACAGGGGCACTGAAGCTTTCTTT.

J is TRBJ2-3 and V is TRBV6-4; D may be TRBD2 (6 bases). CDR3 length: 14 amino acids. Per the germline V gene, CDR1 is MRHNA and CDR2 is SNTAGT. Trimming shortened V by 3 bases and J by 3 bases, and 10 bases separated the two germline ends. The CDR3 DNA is TGTGCCAGCAGTGAAATGGGGAGGACAGATACGCAGTATTTT. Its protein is CASSEMGRTDTQYF.

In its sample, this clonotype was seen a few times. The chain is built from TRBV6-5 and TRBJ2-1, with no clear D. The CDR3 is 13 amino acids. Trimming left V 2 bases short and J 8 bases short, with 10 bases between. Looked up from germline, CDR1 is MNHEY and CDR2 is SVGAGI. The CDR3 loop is CASSYRITHEQFF. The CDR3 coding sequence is TGTGCCAGCAGTTACAGGATTACGCATGAGCAGTTCTTC.

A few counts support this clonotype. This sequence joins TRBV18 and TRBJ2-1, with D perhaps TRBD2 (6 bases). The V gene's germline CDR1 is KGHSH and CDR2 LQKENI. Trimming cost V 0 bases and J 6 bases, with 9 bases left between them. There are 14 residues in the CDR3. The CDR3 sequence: CASSPPGGRNEQFF. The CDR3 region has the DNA TGTGCCAGCTCACCACCCGGGGGACGCAATGAGCAGTTCTTC.

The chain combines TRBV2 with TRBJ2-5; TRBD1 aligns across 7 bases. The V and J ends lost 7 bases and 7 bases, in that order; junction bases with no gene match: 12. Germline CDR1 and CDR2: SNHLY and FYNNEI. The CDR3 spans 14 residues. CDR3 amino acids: CASKGAPALGTQYF. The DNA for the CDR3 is TGTGCCAGCAAGGGGGCTCCCGCCTTGGGGACCCAGTACTTC.

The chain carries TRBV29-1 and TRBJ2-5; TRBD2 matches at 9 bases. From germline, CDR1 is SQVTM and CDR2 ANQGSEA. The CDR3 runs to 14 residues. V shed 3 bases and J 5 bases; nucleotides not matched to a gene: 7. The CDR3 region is CSVEWLAGLETQYF. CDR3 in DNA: TGCAGCGTTGAGTGGCTAGCGGGATTGGAGACCCAGTACTTC.

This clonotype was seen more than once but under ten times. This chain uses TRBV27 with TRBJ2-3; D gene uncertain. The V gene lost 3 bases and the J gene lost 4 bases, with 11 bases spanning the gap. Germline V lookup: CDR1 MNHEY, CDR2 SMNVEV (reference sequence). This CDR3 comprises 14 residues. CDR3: CASSFLGRADTQYF. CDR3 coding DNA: TGTGCCAGCAGTTTTTTGGGTAGAGCAGATACGCAGTATTTT.

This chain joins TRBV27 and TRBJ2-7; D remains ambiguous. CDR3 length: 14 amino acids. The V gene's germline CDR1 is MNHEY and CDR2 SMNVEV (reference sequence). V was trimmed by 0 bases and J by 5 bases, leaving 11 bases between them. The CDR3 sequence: CASSLSPSPHEQYF. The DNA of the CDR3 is TGTGCCAGCAGTTTATCCCCTTCCCCCCACGAGCAGTACTTC.

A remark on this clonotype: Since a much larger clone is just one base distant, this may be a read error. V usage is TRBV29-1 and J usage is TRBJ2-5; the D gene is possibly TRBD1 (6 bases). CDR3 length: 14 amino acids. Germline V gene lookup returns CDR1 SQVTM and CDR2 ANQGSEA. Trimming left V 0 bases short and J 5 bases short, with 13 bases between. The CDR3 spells CSVEDGGRGETQYF. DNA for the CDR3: TGCAGCGTTGAAGATGGGGGCAGGGGTGAGACCCAGTACTTC.

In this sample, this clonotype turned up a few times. For the CDR3, the DNA is TGTGCCAGCAGTTACTCGATGGGGGCCACTGAAGCTTTCTTT. Translating gives CASSYSMGATEAFF. The J gene is TRBJ1-1, the V gene TRBV6-5; a possible D gene is TRBD1 (6 bases). V lost 0 bases, J lost 4 bases, and 9 bases lay in between. Per germline, CDR1 MNHEY and CDR2 SVGAGI. The CDR3 is 14 residues long.

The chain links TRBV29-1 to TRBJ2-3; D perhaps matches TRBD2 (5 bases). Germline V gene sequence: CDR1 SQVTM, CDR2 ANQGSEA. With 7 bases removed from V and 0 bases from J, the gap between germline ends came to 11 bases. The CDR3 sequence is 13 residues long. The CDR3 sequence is CSGSGVSTDTQYF. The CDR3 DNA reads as TGCAGCGGATCCGGGGTTAGCACAGATACGCAGTATTTT.

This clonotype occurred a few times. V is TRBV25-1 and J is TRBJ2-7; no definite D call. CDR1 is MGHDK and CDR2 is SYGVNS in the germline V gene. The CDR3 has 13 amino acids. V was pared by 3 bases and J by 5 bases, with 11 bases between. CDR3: CASSDVGNHEQYF. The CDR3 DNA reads TGTGCCAGCAGTGATGTGGGGAACCACGAGCAGTACTTC.

This CDR3 reads CASSHGNIQYF. The DNA of the CDR3 is TGTGCCAGCAGCCATGGAAACATTCAGTACTTC. The chain carries TRBV3-1 and TRBJ2-4, with D unclear. Germline V gene data show CDR1 as LGHDT and CDR2 as YNNKEL (reference sequence). This CDR3 region has 11 residues. Trimming removed 3 bases from V and 6 bases from J, with 3 bases in between.

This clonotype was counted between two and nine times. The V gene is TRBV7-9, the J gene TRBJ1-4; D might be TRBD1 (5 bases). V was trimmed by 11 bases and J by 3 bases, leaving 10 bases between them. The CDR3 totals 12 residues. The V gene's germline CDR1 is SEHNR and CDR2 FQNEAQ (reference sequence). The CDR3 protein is CAGGTANEKLFF. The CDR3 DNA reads TGTGCCGGGGGGACGGCTAATGAAAAACTGTTTTTT.